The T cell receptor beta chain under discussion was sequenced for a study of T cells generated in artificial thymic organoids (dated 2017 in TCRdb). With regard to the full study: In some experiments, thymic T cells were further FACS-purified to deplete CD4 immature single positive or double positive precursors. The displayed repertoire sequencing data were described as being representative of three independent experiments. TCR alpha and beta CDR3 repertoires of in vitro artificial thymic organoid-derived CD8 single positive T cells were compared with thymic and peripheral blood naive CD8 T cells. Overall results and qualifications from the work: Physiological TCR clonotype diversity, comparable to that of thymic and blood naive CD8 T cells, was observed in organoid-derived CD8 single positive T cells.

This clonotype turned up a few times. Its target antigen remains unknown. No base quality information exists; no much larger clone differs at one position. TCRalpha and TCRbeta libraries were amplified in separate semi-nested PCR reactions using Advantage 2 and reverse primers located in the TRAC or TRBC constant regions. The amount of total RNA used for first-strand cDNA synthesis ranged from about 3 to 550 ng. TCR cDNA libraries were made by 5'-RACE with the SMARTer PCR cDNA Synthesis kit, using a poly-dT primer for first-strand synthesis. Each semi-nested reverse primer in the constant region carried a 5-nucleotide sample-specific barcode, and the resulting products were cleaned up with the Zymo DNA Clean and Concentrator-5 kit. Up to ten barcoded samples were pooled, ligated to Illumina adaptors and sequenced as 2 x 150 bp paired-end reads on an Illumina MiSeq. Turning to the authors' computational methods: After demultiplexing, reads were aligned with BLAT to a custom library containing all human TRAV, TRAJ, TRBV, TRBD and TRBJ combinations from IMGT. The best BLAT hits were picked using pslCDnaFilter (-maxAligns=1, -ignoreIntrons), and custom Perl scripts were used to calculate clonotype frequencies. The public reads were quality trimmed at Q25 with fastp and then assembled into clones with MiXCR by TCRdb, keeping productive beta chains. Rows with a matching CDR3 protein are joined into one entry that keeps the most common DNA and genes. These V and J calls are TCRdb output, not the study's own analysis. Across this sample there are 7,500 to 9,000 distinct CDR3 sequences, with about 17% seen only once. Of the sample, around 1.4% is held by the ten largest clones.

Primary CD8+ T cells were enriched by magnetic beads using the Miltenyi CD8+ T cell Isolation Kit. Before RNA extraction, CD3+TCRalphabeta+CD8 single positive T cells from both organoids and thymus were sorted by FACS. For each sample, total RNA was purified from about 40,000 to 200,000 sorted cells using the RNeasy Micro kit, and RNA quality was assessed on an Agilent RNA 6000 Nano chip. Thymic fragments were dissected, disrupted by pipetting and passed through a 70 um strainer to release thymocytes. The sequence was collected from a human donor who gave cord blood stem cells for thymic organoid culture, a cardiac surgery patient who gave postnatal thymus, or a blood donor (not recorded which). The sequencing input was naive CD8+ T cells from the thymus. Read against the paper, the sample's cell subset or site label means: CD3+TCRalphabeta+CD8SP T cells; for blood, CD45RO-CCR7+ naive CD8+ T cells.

For the CDR3, the sequence is CASSEGTGQETQYF. The nucleotide sequence is TGCGCCAGCAGTGAGGGGACAGGTCAAGAGACCCAGTACTTC. The sequence links TRBV10-2 to TRBJ2-5; a stretch of 8 junction bases matches TRBD1. The CDR3, cysteine through phenylalanine, is 14 amino acids long. The sequence is cut down to CDR3 DNA, 42 bases in frame from base 1. The V end gives up 2 bases and the J end 2 bases, leaving 1 base in the junction not matched to a gene. Per the germline V gene, WSHSY is the CDR1 and SAAADI is the CDR2.